This T cell receptor beta chain is from a study of CD8+ T cells in alopecia areata. Only a few counts were recorded for this clone. Its antigen is unknown. Stated treatment: oral pan-JAK inhibitor, 5-10 mg twice daily. CDR3 length equals 14 residues. Per the germline V gene, CDR1 is SGDLS and CDR2 is YYNGEE. Trimming cost V 3 bases and J 0 bases, with 7 bases left between them. Findings of the study overall: Especially in alopecia totalis/universalis, lesional scalp showed greater clonality than normal scalp did. Amid tofacitinib therapy, many expanded lesional clones stayed present in scalp and blood.

Sequencing relied on a cDNA template that was reverse transcribed from extracted RNA. TCRdb's copy holds only in-frame clones and misses some; the assay was immunoSEQ multiplex PCR. The sample shows about 120,000 clones, more than 40% of them seen only once. The source of this sequence is a human donor with alopecia areata. J is TRBJ1-3 and V is TRBV9; no clear D. The source was CD4+ T cells sorted from blood, collected at week 4, from a patient treated with tofacitinib. CDR3 sequence: CASSAHYSGNTIYF. The CDR3 nucleotides are TGTGCCAGCAGCGCCCACTACTCTGGAAACACCATATATTTT.